This TCR beta chain appears in the sequencing data of a study of blood T cell repertoires in COVID-19. Study background: The analysed material was cDNA or gDNA that came from T cells, B-cell-depleted T cells, or PBMCs.

Methods used by the authors: Amplification of reference gene primers provided the estimated nucleated cell counts. The protocol was immunoSEQ multiplex PCR, while the TCRdb copy is restricted to in-frame clones and leaves out a portion. The D gene and trimming were derived from the DNA, and the V and J assignments and clone size from that table. The sample lists under 250,000 clones; approximately 90% were seen once. The CDR3 spans 15 residues. The germline gives CDR1 LNHDA, CDR2 SQIVND (reference sequence). V lost 3 bases to trimming and J lost 0 bases, with 8 bases between them. A Seattle source enrolled patients during active infection and followed them longitudinally.

Input material: peripheral blood. The source of this sequence is a man over 45 with COVID-19, enrolled during active disease. The V call is TRBV19, the J call TRBJ1-4; D is unresolved. The CDR3 DNA reads TGTGCCAGTAGTATCATCATTGCAACTAATGAAAAACTGTTTTTT. It translates to CASSIIIATNEKLFF.